The next 25 T cell receptor beta chains were all read from a single sample in a study of OX40 agonist ivuxolimab in advanced cancers. Only in-frame clones appear in the TCRdb table, and some are missing; sequencing was by immunoSEQ multiplex PCR. The sample holds about 68,000 clones, approximately 86% seen once. Sequenced here: CD4+ or CD8+ T cells sorted from blood, sampled in a trial of the OX40 agonist ivuxolimab. The receptors here all came from an adult with an advanced solid tumor such as melanoma, head and neck, liver or kidney cancer.

The chain has TRBV19 and TRBJ2-2, with TRBD1 matching over 9 bases. The V segment lost 5 bases and the J segment 3 bases; nucleotides outside the gene matches: 7. Germline V CDR1 and CDR2: LNHDA, SQIVND (reference sequence). The CDR3 length is 16 residues. In DNA, the CDR3 is TGTGCCAGTAGTCCCCTCGACAGGGGGGACACCGGGGAGCTGTTTTTT. Protein product: CASSPLDRGDTGELFF.

The rearrangement uses TRBV19 and TRBJ1-5; no definite D call. Germline V CDR1 and CDR2: LNHDA, SQIVND (reference sequence). This CDR3 has 13 amino acids. V shed 8 bases and J shed 9 bases, with 17 bases lying between them. CDR3 loop: CASLPHSAGPQHF. The CDR3 DNA sequence: TGTGCCAGTCTCCCCCACAGCGCCGGGCCCCAGCATTTT.

J is TRBJ2-3 and V is TRBV18; 8 positions match TRBD1. V shed 5 bases and J 3 bases; nucleotides not matched to a gene: 4. Germline loops: CDR1 KGHSH, CDR2 LQKENI. The CDR3 contains 14 residues. The CDR3 is CASSSTGGTDTQYF. In DNA form, the CDR3 reads TGTGCCAGCTCATCTACAGGGGGGACAGATACGCAGTATTTT.

This clone was seen a single time. J is TRBJ1-4 and V is TRBV11-2; D gene ambiguous. The CDR3 runs to 13 residues. Between the trimmed V and J ends, which lost 0 bases and 8 bases, there was a span of 7 bases. Germline CDR1 and CDR2: SGHAT and FQNNGV. For the CDR3, the DNA is TGTGCCAGCAGCTTAGATCCGGGGGAAAAACTGTTTTTT. It is translated as CASSLDPGEKLFF.

The V gene is TRBV7-9, the J gene TRBJ2-7; D remains ambiguous. Germline V lookup: CDR1 SEHNR, CDR2 FQNEAQ (reference sequence). The CDR3 runs 13 residues. The germline V and J ends were trimmed by 6 bases and 5 bases, with 14 bases remaining between them. The DNA of the CDR3 is TGTGCCAGCAGACAGCTTGTAGGGAACGAGCAGTACTTC. It codes for CASRQLVGNEQYF.

This clone was observed a few times. The J gene is TRBJ1-2, the V gene TRBV2, with no clear D. Germline CDR1 is SNHLY and CDR2 is FYNNEI. The CDR3 is 12 residues long. Trimming took 1 base from V and 8 from J, leaving 8 bases between them. CDR3 bases: TGTGCCAGCAGTGAAGGTCTGGGCGGCTACACCTTC. It codes for CASSEGLGGYTF.

This sequence joins TRBV5-1 and TRBJ1-1; D is uncertain. Germline V CDR1 and CDR2: SGHRS, YFSETQ. The CDR3 is made up of 15 amino acids. Trimming took off 5 bases at V and 0 bases at J, with 14 bases between the two ends. CDR3: CASSMGSIMNTEAFF. The DNA of the CDR3 is TGCGCCAGCAGTATGGGATCGATCATGAACACTGAAGCTTTCTTT.

V usage is TRBV4-2 and J usage is TRBJ1-1, with D uncertain. The CDR3 contains 16 residues. Germline V CDR1 and CDR2: LGHNA, YNFKEQ. V gave up 5 bases and J gave up 2 bases, with 18 bases separating them. The DNA of the CDR3 is TGTGCCAGCAGCTTAGAGTTTGGCAGGCGTAACACTGAAGCTTTCTTT. It specifies CASSLEFGRRNTEAFF.

This clone was observed once. CDR3 DNA: TGTGCCAGCAGTGGAGCCGGGTGGGGCTACACCTTC. Amino acids: CASSGAGWGYTF. V gene TRBV6-1 combines with J gene TRBJ1-2; D remains ambiguous. The CDR3 has 12 amino acids. CDR1 and CDR2 from the germline V gene are MNHNS and SASEGT. Trimming pared 4 bases from V and 8 bases from J, leaving 11 bases between.

The rearrangement links TRBV6-6 to TRBJ2-5; 8 bases match TRBD1. Germline V CDR1 and CDR2: MNHNY, SVGAGI (reference sequence). Trimming cost V 5 bases and J 4 bases; bases outside gene matches: 6. The CDR3 loop spans 14 amino acids. The CDR3 DNA reads TGTGCCAGCAGTCGCGATACAGGGGGAGAGACCCAGTACTTC. Residues: CASSRDTGGETQYF.

Note on this clone: At one end, the junction sequence differs from germline, possibly due to a read error. The genes are TRBV5-1 and TRBJ1-2, with a tentative D call TRBD1 (5 bases). This CDR3 spans 17 amino acids. CDR1 and CDR2 from the germline V gene are SGHRS and YFSETQ. In nucleotides, the CDR3 is TGCGCCAGCAGTTTGTTGCCCCGGCAGGGAGTTTACTACGGCTACACCTTC. It codes for CASSLLPRQGVYYGYTF.

CDR3 sequence reads: CASSWDLNTGELFF. CDR3 bases: TGTGCCAGCAGTTGGGACCTAAACACCGGGGAGCTGTTTTTT. The chain has TRBV6-6 and TRBJ2-2; the D gene could be TRBD1 or TRBD2 (5 bases each). Per the germline V gene, CDR1 is MNHNY and CDR2 is SVGAGI (reference sequence). There are 14 residues in the CDR3. Trimming shortened V by 4 bases and J by 2 bases, and 8 bases separated the two germline ends.

The chain combines TRBV7-9 with TRBJ2-5; no firm D call. Trimming cost V 1 base and J 0 bases, with 6 bases left between them. Germline CDR1 is SEHNR and CDR2 is FQNEAQ (reference sequence). CDR3 size: 14 residues. The CDR3 is CASSLVANQETQYF. In DNA, the CDR3 is TGTGCCAGCAGCTTAGTAGCTAACCAAGAGACCCAGTACTTC.

This clone was counted a few times. The chain employs TRBV10-1 and TRBJ2-1; perhaps TRBD2 as D (5 bases). The CDR3 runs to 14 residues. The germline V gene has CDR1 WNHNN and CDR2 SYGVQD (reference sequence). V lost 5 bases, J lost 8 bases, and 16 bases lay in between. The CDR3: CASSSGLASDEQFF. For the CDR3, the DNA is TGCGCCAGCAGTTCTGGACTGGCCAGCGATGAGCAGTTCTTC.

V and J are TRBV11-3 and TRBJ2-3; 8 nucleotides match TRBD1. The CDR3 length is 15 residues. The V and J ends lost 3 bases and 0 bases, in that order; junction bases with no gene match: 2. CDR1 and CDR2 from the germline V gene are SGHNT and YENEEA. CDR3: CASSLRTGSTDTQYF. The CDR3 bases are TGTGCCAGCAGCTTGCGGACAGGGAGCACAGATACGCAGTATTTT.

V is TRBV5-4 and J is TRBJ2-5, with 7 bases that match TRBD2. This CDR3 spans 14 amino acids. CDR1 is SGHNT, CDR2 YYREEE, per germline (reference sequence). V dropped 4 bases and J dropped 3; count of bases not matched to a gene: 6. In DNA form, the CDR3 reads TGTGCCAGCAGCGGTTCGCGGGAGAAAGAGACCCAGTACTTC. Translation gives CASSGSREKETQYF.

In this sample, this clone turned up once. This chain links TRBV10-1 with TRBJ2-1; maybe TRBD2 (6 bases). The germline V gene has CDR1 WNHNN and CDR2 SYGVQD (reference sequence). The CDR3 runs to 16 residues. Trimming removed 3 bases at V and 4 bases at J, with 16 bases between. The CDR3 DNA is TGCGCCAGCAGTGATTTAGGGACCGGGAGTTACAATGAGCAGTTCTTC. Its translation is CASSDLGTGSYNEQFF.

The V call is TRBV6-5, the J call TRBJ2-7, with 11 nucleotides matching TRBD2. This CDR3 region has 14 residues. V trimming: 6 bases; J trimming: 4 bases; junction bases outside the gene matches: 5. The germline V gene encodes CDR1 MNHEY and CDR2 SVGAGI. The CDR3 is CASSQASGRYEQYF. For the CDR3, the DNA is TGTGCCAGCAGCCAGGCTAGCGGGAGGTACGAGCAGTACTTC.

V and J are TRBV9 and TRBJ1-3; D might be TRBD1 (5 bases). Trimming cost V 3 bases and J 0 bases, with 16 bases left between them. The germline CDR1 and CDR2 sequences are SGDLS and YYNGEE. The CDR3 length is 17 residues. The CDR3 protein is CASSAPRGRSSGNTIYF. The CDR3 DNA follows: TGTGCCAGCAGCGCCCCCCGGGGACGAAGCTCTGGAAACACCATATATTTT.

J is TRBJ2-7 and V is TRBV27; TRBD2 is a possible D gene (6 bases). Deletions cut 7 bases from V and 7 bases from J, with 17 bases between. The V gene's germline CDR1 is MNHEY and CDR2 SMNVEV (reference sequence). There are 13 residues in the CDR3. This chain's CDR3 is CASTNGGSREQYF. The CDR3 DNA sequence: TGTGCCAGCACCAATGGAGGGTCAAGGGAGCAGTACTTC.

CDR3 bases: TGTGCCAGCAGTTACGGCAGGGCCACGCAGCCCCAGCATTTT. This codes for CASSYGRATQPQHF. The chain has TRBV6-5 and TRBJ1-5; D possibly corresponds to TRBD1 (5 bases). The V gene's germline CDR1 is MNHEY and CDR2 SVGAGI. CDR3 length: 14 residues. With 2 bases removed from V and 7 bases from J, the gap between germline ends came to 12 bases.

This sequence joins TRBV5-1 and TRBJ2-7, with TRBD1 matching over 9 bases. The CDR3 has 16 amino acids. Germline assignment: CDR1 SGHRS and CDR2 YFSETQ. J lost 1 base, V lost 0 bases, and 5 bases had no gene match. The CDR3 DNA reads as TGCGCCAGCAGCTTGGCTGGGACAGGGACTTCCTACGAGCAGTACTTC. Residues: CASSLAGTGTSYEQYF.

Only one count was recorded for this clone. V usage is TRBV6-1 and J usage is TRBJ2-3; tentatively, D is TRBD2 (5 bases). CDR1 is MNHNS and CDR2 is SASEGT in the germline V gene. The CDR3 spans 14 residues. Between the trimmed V and J ends, which lost 10 bases and 1 base, there was a span of 15 bases. CDR3 in amino acids: CATERSLGTDTQYF. Written as DNA, the CDR3 is TGTGCCACAGAGCGGAGTCTGGGCACAGATACGCAGTATTTT.

The chain is built from TRBV15 and TRBJ1-6, with unresolved D. CDR3 size: 13 residues. The germline V gene has CDR1 LNHNV and CDR2 YYDKDF (reference sequence). With 6 bases removed from V and 7 bases from J, the gap between germline ends came to 10 bases. In DNA form, the CDR3 reads TGTGCCACCAGTACTTTTCGGAATTCACCCCTCCACTTT. Residues: CATSTFRNSPLHF.

The V and J genes are TRBV7-3 and TRBJ1-5, with TRBD1 identical over 8 bases. Germline CDR1 and CDR2: SGHTA and FQGTGA. J gave up 4 bases and V 4 bases, and 3 bases lay outside the gene matches. The CDR3 runs to 14 residues. The CDR3: CASSSYRGNQPQHF. The CDR3 nucleotides read TGTGCCAGCAGCTCTTACAGGGGGAATCAGCCCCAGCATTTT.